The 20 T cell receptor beta chains given below trace back to one sample, sequenced in a study of blood T cell repertoires in COVID-19. Clones were read by immunoSEQ multiplex PCR, and TCRdb kept only the in-frame ones, dropping some. There are about 220,000 clones in the sample; 83% occur only once, and 2% to 3% lies in the top ten. Sequencing was done on a sample of peripheral blood. All receptors come from a woman aged 40-49 years with active or convalescent COVID-19.

The CDR3 DNA reads as TGTGCCAGCAGCGATCCCTATGGGGACAGTAGCTACGAGCAGTACTTC. Translation gives CASSDPYGDSSYEQYF. The rearrangement links TRBV11-3 to TRBJ2-7, with TRBD1 identical over 7 bases. Germline lookup yields CDR1 SGHNT and CDR2 YENEEA. V lost 5 bases and J lost 3; bases outside the gene matches: 13. The length of the CDR3 is 16 residues.

There are a few counts of this clone. The CDR3 region has the DNA TGTGCCACCAGTGGAGGCATTGGTGAAAAACTGTTTTTT. Amino acid sequence: CATSGGIGEKLFF. V is TRBV24-1 and J is TRBJ1-4; D uncertain. Germline V gene data show CDR1 as KGHDR and CDR2 as SFDVKD. This CDR3 has 13 amino acids. Trimming removed 5 bases from V and 7 bases from J, with 10 bases in between.

The genes are TRBV28 and TRBJ1-1; D gene ambiguous. V was cut by 3 bases and J by 6 bases, with 17 bases left in between. The CDR3 spans 15 residues. In germline, CDR1 is MDHEN, CDR2 SYDVKM. The CDR3 here is CASSLVQRGTAEAFF. CDR3 sequence (DNA): TGTGCCAGCAGTTTGGTTCAGCGGGGTACGGCTGAAGCTTTCTTT.

This clone was seen only once. The chain recombines TRBV11-2 with TRBJ2-1; 9 nucleotides align to TRBD2. The CDR3 runs 13 residues. V shed 5 bases, J shed 9 bases, and the junction held 5 bases outside the gene matches. The germline V gene has CDR1 SGHAT and CDR2 FQNNGV. Here the CDR3 DNA reads TGTGCCAGCAGCCCCAGACTAGCGGTTGAGCAGTTCTTC. Its protein product is CASSPRLAVEQFF.

The rearrangement uses TRBV30 and TRBJ1-2; D uncertain. Germline V gives CDR1 GTSNPN, CDR2 SVGIG (reference sequence). The CDR3 is 16 amino acids. With 0 bases removed from V and 7 bases from J, the gap between germline ends came to 21 bases. The CDR3 nucleotides are TGTGCCTGGAGTGTAATTCTCGGCGGGGTCCGGGGTGGCTACACCTTC. It codes for CAWSVILGGVRGGYTF.

The sample holds one count of this clone. The chain links TRBV29-1 to TRBJ2-2; possibly TRBD2 for D (6 bases). Between the trimmed V and J ends, which lost 6 bases and 6 bases, there was a span of 20 bases. Germline CDR1 reads SQVTM; CDR2 reads ANQGSEA. The CDR3 contains 15 residues. The CDR3 DNA reads as TGCAGCGTCTGTTGGGGGGACTTAGGTGCCGGGGAGCTGTTTTTT. It codes for CSVCWGDLGAGELFF.

The V call is TRBV6-5, the J call TRBJ2-1; D gene uncertain. The CDR3 length is 13 residues. Per the germline V gene, CDR1 is MNHEY and CDR2 is SVGAGI. Trimming removed 7 bases from V and 2 bases from J, with 9 bases in between. In DNA form, the CDR3 reads TGTGCCAGCACCAGGTCAGCCTACAATGAGCAGTTCTTC. Its translation: CASTRSAYNEQFF.

The rearrangement uses TRBV7-9 and TRBJ2-7; no clear D gene. The CDR3 is 14 amino acids. Trimming took off 1 base at V and 1 base at J, with 8 bases between the two ends. The germline V gene has CDR1 SEHNR and CDR2 FQNEAQ (reference sequence). DNA for the CDR3: TGTGCCAGCAGCTTAGGCAGGTCATCCTACGAGCAGTACTTC. It codes for CASSLGRSSYEQYF.

The V gene is TRBV2, the J gene TRBJ1-1; D may be TRBD1 (6 bases). Germline CDR1 SNHLY, CDR2 FYNNEI. The CDR3 is 13 residues long. Trimming took 6 bases from V and 7 from J, leaving 15 bases between them. CDR3 nucleotide sequence: TGTGCCAGCAGGTTACAGGGTACCGGTGAAGCTTTCTTT. Its translation: CASRLQGTGEAFF.

The genes are TRBV5-1 and TRBJ1-1; 8 positions match TRBD1. The V segment lost 0 bases and the J segment 3 bases; nucleotides outside the gene matches: 4. The germline CDR1 and CDR2 sequences are SGHRS and YFSETQ. The CDR3 length is 15 residues. The CDR3 DNA reads as TGCGCCAGCAGCTTGGCGACAGGGGCCGACACTGAAGCTTTCTTT. It is translated as CASSLATGADTEAFF.

This chain connects TRBV28 to TRBJ1-3, with a tentative D call TRBD1 (5 bases). In germline, CDR1 is MDHEN, CDR2 SYDVKM. CDR3 length: 15 residues. V gave up 5 bases and J gave up 2 bases, with 13 bases separating them. The CDR3 region is CASSQGRSPGNTIYF. Written as DNA, the CDR3 is TGTGCCAGCAGTCAGGGTCGATCTCCTGGAAACACCATATATTTT.

This clone was recorded once. The chain joins TRBV9 to TRBJ2-1, with 11 bases lining up with TRBD2. The J segment lost 1 base and the V segment lost 3 bases, leaving 6 bases of the junction unmatched. The germline V gene encodes CDR1 SGDLS and CDR2 YYNGEE. The CDR3 is 17 residues long. The CDR3 spells CASSARLAGWSYNEQFF. Written as DNA, the CDR3 is TGTGCCAGCAGCGCCAGACTAGCGGGGTGGTCCTACAATGAGCAGTTCTTC.

V gene TRBV10-3 combines with J gene TRBJ2-7; D unclear. This CDR3 spans 14 amino acids. Per the germline V gene, CDR1 is ENHRY and CDR2 is SYGVKD. V lost 3 bases and J 0 bases, leaving 9 bases between the germline ends. The CDR3 reads CAISDSPSSYEQYF. CDR3 coding DNA: TGTGCCATCAGTGACTCTCCGAGCTCCTACGAGCAGTACTTC.

The rearrangement links TRBV5-1 to TRBJ1-4, with D perhaps TRBD1 (6 bases). With 1 base removed from V and 8 bases from J, the gap between germline ends came to 12 bases. The length of the CDR3 is 14 residues. Germline CDR1 reads SGHRS; CDR2 reads YFSETQ. The CDR3 DNA follows: TGCGCCAGCAGCTTGTCACAGGGCGGGGAAAAACTGTTTTTT. It encodes CASSLSQGGEKLFF.

This clone was seen once. The chain combines TRBV10-1 with TRBJ1-2, with TRBD1 matching over 7 bases. This CDR3 comprises 15 residues. Germline CDR1 and CDR2: WNHNN and SYGVQD (reference sequence). The V segment lost 3 bases and the J segment 4 bases; nucleotides outside the gene matches: 8. CDR3 loop: CASSDPHRGGYGYTF. CDR3 DNA sequence: TGCGCCAGCAGTGACCCACACAGGGGCGGCTATGGCTACACCTTC.

The gene calls are TRBV5-4 and TRBJ1-6; TRBD1 is a possible D gene (6 bases). Germline V gene data show CDR1 as SGHNT and CDR2 as YYREEE (reference sequence). The CDR3 loop spans 15 amino acids. The V end lost 1 base, the J end lost 8 bases, and 13 bases lay between the germline ends. CDR3 residues: CASSLKGVTHSPLHF. The CDR3 DNA reads TGTGCCAGCAGCTTGAAGGGGGTGACTCATTCACCCCTCCACTTT.

The V gene is TRBV19, the J gene TRBJ1-1, with 7 nucleotides matching TRBD1. The germline CDR1 and CDR2 sequences are LNHDA and SQIVND (reference sequence). J gave up 1 base and V 1 base, and 3 bases lay outside the gene matches. This CDR3 spans 15 amino acids. CDR3 nucleotide sequence: TGTGCCAGTAGTATAGTGGGGACAGAGAACACTGAAGCTTTCTTT. It encodes CASSIVGTENTEAFF.

This clone appeared a few times. The rearrangement links TRBV30 to TRBJ1-5; 12 nucleotides align to TRBD1. J lost 2 bases, V lost 0 bases, and 8 bases had no gene match. Per germline, CDR1 GTSNPN and CDR2 SVGIG (reference sequence). The CDR3 runs to 18 residues. The CDR3 is CAWSVGWGQGAGNQPQHF. The CDR3 nucleotides read TGTGCCTGGAGTGTAGGCTGGGGACAGGGGGCCGGCAATCAGCCCCAGCATTTT.

This clone has just one count. This chain uses TRBV24-1 with TRBJ2-3; TRBD2 agrees at 16 bases. The CDR3 loop spans 19 amino acids. The V gene end was trimmed by 4 bases and the J gene end by 1 base; junction bases not matched to a gene: 7. The germline V gene has CDR1 KGHDR and CDR2 SFDVKD. The CDR3 here is CATSDPGLAGGPGTDTQYF. DNA for the CDR3: TGTGCCACCAGTGACCCGGGACTAGCGGGAGGGCCCGGCACAGATACGCAGTATTTT.

This clone was recorded once. CDR3 sequence (DNA): TGTGCCACCAGCCACTACAACAGGGCCGGGGAGCTGTTTTTT. It is translated as CATSHYNRAGELFF. This chain joins TRBV24-1 and TRBJ2-2, with D possibly matching TRBD1 (6 bases). CDR3 size: 14 residues. The germline V and J ends were trimmed by 7 bases and 6 bases, with 14 bases remaining between them. Looked up from germline, CDR1 is KGHDR and CDR2 is SFDVKD.